This T cell receptor beta chain was sequenced during a study of blood T cell repertoires in COVID-19. Study as a whole: The United States, Italy and Spain supplied acute and convalescent COVID-19 samples. T cells, B-cell-depleted T cells, or PBMCs supplied cDNA or gDNA.

Original processing methods: For nucleated cells, counts were estimated from reference gene primer amplification. Profiled with immunoSEQ multiplex PCR; TCRdb holds only in-frame clones, not every one. D and trimming come from the DNA, and the V and J calls and clone size come from that table. The sample carries around 70,000 clones, approximately 78% recorded once. This CDR3 spans 14 amino acids. Trimming stripped 3 bases from V and 0 bases from J, with 6 bases between. Germline CDR1 SNHLY, CDR2 FYNNEI. The TCR sequence derives from a woman in her sixties with acute or convalescent COVID-19. Sequenced material: peripheral blood. The chain combines TRBV2 with TRBJ1-5; D unclear. CDR3 bases: TGTGCCAGCAGTGACAGAAGTAGCAATCAGCCCCAGCATTTT. The encoded protein is CASSDRSSNQPQHF.